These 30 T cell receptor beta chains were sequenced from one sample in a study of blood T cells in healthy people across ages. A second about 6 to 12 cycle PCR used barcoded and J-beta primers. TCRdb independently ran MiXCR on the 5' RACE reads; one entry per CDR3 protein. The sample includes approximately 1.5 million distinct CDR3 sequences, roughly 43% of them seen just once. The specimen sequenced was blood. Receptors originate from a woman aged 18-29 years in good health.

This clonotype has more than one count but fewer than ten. The DNA for the CDR3 is TGTGCCAGCGCACCGAAGAGCACAGATACGCAGTATTTT. It translates to CASAPKSTDTQYF. The chain carries TRBV7-2 and TRBJ2-3; D not resolved. The ends were cut back, 8 bases at V and 0 bases at J, with 9 bases in the middle. CDR1 is SGHTA, CDR2 FQGNSA, per germline. The CDR3 length is 13 residues.

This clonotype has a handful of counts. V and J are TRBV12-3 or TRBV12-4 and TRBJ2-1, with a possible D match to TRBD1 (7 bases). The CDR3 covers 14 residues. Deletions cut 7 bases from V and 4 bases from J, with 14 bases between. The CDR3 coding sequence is TGTGCCAGCACTGGGGCAGGGGGGTACAATGAGCAGTTCTTC. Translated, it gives CASTGAGGYNEQFF.

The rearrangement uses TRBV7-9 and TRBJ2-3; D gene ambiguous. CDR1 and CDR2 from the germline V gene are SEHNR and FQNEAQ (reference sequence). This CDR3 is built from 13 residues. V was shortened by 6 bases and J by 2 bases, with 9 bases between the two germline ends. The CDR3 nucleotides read TGTGCCAGCAGGCCCATTTACACAGATACGCAGTATTTT. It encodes CASRPIYTDTQYF.

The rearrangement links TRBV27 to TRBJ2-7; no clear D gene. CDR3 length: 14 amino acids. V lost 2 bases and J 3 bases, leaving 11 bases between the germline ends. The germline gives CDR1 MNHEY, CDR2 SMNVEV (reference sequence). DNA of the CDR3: TGTGCCAGCAGTTTAGGGCAACGAATCTACGAGCAGTACTTC. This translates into CASSLGQRIYEQYF.

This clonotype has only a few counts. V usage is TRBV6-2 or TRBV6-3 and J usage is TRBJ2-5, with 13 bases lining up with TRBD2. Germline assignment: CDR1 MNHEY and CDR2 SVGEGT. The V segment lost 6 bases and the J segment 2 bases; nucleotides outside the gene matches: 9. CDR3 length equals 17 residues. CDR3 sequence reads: CASSPRWTSGRQETQYF. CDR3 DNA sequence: TGTGCCAGCAGCCCCCGATGGACTAGCGGGAGACAAGAGACCCAGTACTTC.

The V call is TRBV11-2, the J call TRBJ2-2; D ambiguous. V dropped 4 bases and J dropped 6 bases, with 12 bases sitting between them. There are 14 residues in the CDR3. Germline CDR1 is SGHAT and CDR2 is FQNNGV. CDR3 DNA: TGTGCCAGCAGCTCCCGGATGGGCGCCGGGGAGCTGTTTTTT. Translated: CASSSRMGAGELFF.

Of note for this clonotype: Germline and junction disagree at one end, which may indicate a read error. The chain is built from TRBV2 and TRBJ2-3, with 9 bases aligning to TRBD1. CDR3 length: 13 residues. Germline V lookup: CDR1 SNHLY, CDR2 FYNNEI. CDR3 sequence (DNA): TGTGCCAGCGGTACAGGGGGCGCGGATATGCAGTATTTT. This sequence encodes CASGTGGADMQYF.

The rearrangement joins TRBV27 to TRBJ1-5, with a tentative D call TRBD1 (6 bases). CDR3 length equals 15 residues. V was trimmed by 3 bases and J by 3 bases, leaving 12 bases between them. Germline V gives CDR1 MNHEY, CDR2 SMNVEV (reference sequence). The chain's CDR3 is CASSFLQGYNQPQHF. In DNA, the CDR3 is TGTGCCAGCAGTTTTTTACAGGGCTACAATCAGCCCCAGCATTTT.

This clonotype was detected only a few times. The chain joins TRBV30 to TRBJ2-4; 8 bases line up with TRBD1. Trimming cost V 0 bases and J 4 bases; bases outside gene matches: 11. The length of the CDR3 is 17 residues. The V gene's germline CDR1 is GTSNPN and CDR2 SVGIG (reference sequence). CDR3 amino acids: CAWSVRRTNRGKNIQYF. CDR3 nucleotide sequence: TGTGCCTGGAGTGTCCGAAGAACGAACAGGGGGAAAAACATTCAGTACTTC.

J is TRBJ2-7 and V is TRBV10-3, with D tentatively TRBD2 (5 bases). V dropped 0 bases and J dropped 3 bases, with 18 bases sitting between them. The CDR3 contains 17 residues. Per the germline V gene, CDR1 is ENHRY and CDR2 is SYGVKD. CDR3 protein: CAISESRAALRRYEQYF. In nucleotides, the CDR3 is TGTGCCATCAGTGAGTCGAGGGCGGCCCTAAGGCGCTACGAGCAGTACTTC.

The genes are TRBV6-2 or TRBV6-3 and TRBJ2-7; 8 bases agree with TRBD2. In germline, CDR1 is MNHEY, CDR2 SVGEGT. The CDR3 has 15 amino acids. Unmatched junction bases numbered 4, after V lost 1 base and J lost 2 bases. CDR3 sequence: CASSYLSGSTYEQYF. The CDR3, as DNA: TGTGCCAGCAGTTACTTAAGCGGGAGCACCTACGAGCAGTACTTC.

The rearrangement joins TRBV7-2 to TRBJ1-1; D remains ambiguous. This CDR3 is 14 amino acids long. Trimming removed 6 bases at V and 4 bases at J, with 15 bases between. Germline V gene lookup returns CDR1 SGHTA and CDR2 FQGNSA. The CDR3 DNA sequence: TGTGCCAGCAGTCCTTCGGCTCTACCCACTGAAGCTTTCTTT. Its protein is CASSPSALPTEAFF.

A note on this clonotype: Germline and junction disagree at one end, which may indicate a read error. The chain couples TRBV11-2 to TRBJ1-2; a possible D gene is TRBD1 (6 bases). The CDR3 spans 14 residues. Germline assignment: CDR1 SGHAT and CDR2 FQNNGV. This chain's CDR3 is CASSKIRGVYDYTF. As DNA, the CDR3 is TGTGCCAGCAGCAAGATTAGGGGGGTCTATGACTACACCTTC.

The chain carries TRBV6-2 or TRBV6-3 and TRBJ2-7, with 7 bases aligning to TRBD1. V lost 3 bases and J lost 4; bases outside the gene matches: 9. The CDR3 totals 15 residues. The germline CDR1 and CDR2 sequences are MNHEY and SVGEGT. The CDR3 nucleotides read TGTGCCAGCAGTTATAGTCGACAGGGTTCGTACGAGCAGTACTTC. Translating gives CASSYSRQGSYEQYF.

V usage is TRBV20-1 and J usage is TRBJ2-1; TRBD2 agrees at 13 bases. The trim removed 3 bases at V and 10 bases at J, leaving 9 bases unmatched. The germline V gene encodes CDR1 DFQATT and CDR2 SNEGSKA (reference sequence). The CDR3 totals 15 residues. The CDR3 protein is CSARGAGTSGMEQFF. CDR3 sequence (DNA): TGCAGTGCTAGGGGGGCCGGGACTAGCGGGATGGAGCAGTTCTTC.

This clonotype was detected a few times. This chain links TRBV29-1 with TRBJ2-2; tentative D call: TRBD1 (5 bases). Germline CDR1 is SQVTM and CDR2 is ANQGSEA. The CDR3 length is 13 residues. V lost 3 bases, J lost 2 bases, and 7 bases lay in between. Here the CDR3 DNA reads TGCAGCGTTGACAGGACAAACACCGGGGAGCTGTTTTTT. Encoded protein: CSVDRTNTGELFF.

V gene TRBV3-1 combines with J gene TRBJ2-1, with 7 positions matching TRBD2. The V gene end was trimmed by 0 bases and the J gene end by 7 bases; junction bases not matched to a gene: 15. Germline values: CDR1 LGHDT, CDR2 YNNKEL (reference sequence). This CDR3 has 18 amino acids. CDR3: CASSQENLAAIYGNEQFF. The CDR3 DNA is TGTGCCAGCAGCCAAGAAAACCTAGCGGCCATCTATGGTAATGAGCAGTTCTTC.

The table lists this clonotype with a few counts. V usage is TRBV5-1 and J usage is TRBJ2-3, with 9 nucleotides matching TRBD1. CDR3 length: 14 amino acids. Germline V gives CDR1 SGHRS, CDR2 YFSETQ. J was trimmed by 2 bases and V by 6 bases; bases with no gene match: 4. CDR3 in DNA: TGCGCCAGCAAGGGACAGGGTTTCACAGATACGCAGTATTTT. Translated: CASKGQGFTDTQYF.

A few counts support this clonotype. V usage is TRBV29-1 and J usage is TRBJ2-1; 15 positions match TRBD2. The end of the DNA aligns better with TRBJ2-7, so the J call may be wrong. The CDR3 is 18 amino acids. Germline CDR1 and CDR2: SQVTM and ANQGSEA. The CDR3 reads CSVEAGTSGGSSYNEQYF. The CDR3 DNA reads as TGCAGCGTTGAAGCCGGGACTAGCGGGGGGAGCTCCTACAATGAGCAGTACTTC.

The CDR3 DNA reads TGCGCCAGCAGCCAAAGGACAACCCAGAGCTCCTATAATTCACCCCTCCACTTT. Translating it yields CASSQRTTQSSYNSPLHF. The chain uses TRBV4-1 and TRBJ1-6, with a possible D match to TRBD1 (5 bases). Germline CDR1 and CDR2: MGHRA and YSYEKL. The CDR3 totals 18 residues. The V gene lost 2 bases and the J gene lost 0 bases, with 14 bases spanning the gap.

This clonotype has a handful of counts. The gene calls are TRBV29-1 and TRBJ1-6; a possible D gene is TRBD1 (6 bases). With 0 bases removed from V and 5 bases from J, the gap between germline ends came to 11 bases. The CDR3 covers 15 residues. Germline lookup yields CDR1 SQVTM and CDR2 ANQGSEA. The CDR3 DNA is TGCAGCGTTGAAGATCAGGGGACACATAATTCACCCCTCCACTTT. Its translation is CSVEDQGTHNSPLHF.

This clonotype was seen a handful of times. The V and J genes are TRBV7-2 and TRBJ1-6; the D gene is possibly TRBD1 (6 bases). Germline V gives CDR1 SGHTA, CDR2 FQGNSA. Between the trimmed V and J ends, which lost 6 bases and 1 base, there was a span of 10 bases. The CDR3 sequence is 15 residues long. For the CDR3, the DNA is TGTGCCAGCAGACCTACAGGGTCCTATAATTCACCCCTCCACTTT. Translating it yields CASRPTGSYNSPLHF.

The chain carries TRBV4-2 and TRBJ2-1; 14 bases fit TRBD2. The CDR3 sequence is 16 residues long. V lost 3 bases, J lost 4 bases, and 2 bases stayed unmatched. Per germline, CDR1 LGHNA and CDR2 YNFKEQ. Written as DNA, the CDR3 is TGTGCCAGCAGCCACGGGACTAGCGGGAGATACAATGAGCAGTTCTTC. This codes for CASSHGTSGRYNEQFF.

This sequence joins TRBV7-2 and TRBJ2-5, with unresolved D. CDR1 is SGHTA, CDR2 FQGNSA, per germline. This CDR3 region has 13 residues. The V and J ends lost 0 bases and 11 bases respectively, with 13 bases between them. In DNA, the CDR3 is TGTGCCAGCAGCTTAGCTAGGGCAGGTGAGCAGTACTTC. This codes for CASSLARAGEQYF.

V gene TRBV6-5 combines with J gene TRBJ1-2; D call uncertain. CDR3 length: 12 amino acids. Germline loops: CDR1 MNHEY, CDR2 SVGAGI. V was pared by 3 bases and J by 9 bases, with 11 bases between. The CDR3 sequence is CASSYTGLSYTF. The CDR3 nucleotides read TGTGCCAGCAGTTATACCGGACTTAGCTACACCTTC.

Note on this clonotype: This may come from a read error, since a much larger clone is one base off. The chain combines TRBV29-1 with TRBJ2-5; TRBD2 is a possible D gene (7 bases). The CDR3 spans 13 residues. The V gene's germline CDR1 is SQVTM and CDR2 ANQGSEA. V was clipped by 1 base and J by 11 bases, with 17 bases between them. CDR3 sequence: CSVEGGGYNEQYF. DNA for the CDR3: TGCAGCGTTGAAGGGGGGGGCTACAATGAGCAGTACTTC.

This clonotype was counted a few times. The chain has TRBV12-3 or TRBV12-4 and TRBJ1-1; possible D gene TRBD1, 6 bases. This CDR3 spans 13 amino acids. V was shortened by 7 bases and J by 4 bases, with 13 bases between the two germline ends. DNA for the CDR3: TGTGCCAGCACACTACAGGGTCCCACTGAAGCTTTCTTT. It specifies CASTLQGPTEAFF.

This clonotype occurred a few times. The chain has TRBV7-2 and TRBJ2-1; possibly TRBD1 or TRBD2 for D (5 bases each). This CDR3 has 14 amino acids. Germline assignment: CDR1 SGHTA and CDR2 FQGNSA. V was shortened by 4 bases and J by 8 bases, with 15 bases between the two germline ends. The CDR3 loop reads CASSSPGRRHEQFF. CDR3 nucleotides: TGTGCCAGCAGCTCACCGGGACGTCGGCATGAGCAGTTCTTC.

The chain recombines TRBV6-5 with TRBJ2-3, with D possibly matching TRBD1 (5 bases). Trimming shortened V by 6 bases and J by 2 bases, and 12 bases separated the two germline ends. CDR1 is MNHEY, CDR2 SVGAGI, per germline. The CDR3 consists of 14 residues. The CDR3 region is CASSSNRFTDTQYF. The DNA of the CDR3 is TGTGCCAGCAGCAGTAACAGGTTCACAGATACGCAGTATTTT.

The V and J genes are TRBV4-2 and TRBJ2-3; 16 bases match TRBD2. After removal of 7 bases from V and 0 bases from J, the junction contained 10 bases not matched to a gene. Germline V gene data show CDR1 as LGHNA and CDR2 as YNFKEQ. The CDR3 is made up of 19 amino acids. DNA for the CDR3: TGTGCCAGCACTCCGGGACTAGCGGGAGGGATTACTAGCACAGATACGCAGTATTTT. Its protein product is CASTPGLAGGITSTDTQYF.